Following are 24 T cell receptor beta chains from one sample sequenced in a study of blood T cell repertoires in COVID-19. Method: immunoSEQ multiplex PCR; TCRdb's copy keeps in-frame clones and lacks some. In the table there are 40,000 to 50,000 clones, under 90% of which are singletons. Sequencing was performed on peripheral blood. Receptors originate from a man aged 50-60 years with active COVID-19.

J is TRBJ2-4 and V is TRBV19, with a tentative D call TRBD1 (6 bases). Trimming removed 5 bases from V and 2 bases from J, with 13 bases in between. Germline values: CDR1 LNHDA, CDR2 SQIVND (reference sequence). The CDR3 covers 15 residues. DNA of the CDR3: TGTGCCAGTAGTGGCGGACAGAGACCCAAAAACATTCAGTACTTC. This sequence encodes CASSGGQRPKNIQYF.

This clone occurred once. V usage is TRBV3-1 (or the pseudogene TRBV3-2) and J usage is TRBJ1-3; possible D gene TRBD1, 6 bases. The germline V gene has CDR1 LGHDT and CDR2 YNNKEL (reference sequence). V was shortened by 1 base and J by 2 bases, with 12 bases between the two germline ends. This CDR3 is built from 16 residues. CDR3 coding DNA: TGTGCCAGCAGCCAAGGGCCGGCAGGGGCTGGAAACACCATATATTTT. Residues: CASSQGPAGAGNTIYF.

This clone was seen only a few times. The rearrangement joins TRBV19 to TRBJ2-6; TRBD2 agrees at 10 bases. The CDR3 extends over 20 amino acids. Germline V gives CDR1 LNHDA, CDR2 SQIVND (reference sequence). The V gene end was trimmed by 0 bases and the J gene end by 4 bases; junction bases not matched to a gene: 12. This CDR3 is CASSIEGRAGGPGGANVLTF. The CDR3, as DNA: TGTGCCAGTAGTATAGAGGGGCGAGCGGGAGGGCCGGGAGGGGCCAACGTCCTGACTTTC.

The J gene is TRBJ2-7, the V gene TRBV5-1, with 7 bases that match TRBD2. Germline loops: CDR1 SGHRS, CDR2 YFSETQ. The CDR3 spans 14 residues. The trim removed 7 bases at V and 0 bases at J, leaving 7 bases unmatched. The CDR3 protein is CASRESGVSYEQYF. CDR3 in DNA: TGCGCCAGCCGGGAAAGCGGGGTCTCCTACGAGCAGTACTTC. Based on the CDR3 plus reference TRBV5-1 and TRBJ2-7, the full variable domain is KAGVTQTPRYLIKTRGQQVTLSCSPISGHRSVSWYQQTPGQGLQFLFEYFSETQRNKGNFPGRFSGRQFSNSRSEMNVSTLELGDSALYLCASRESGVSYEQYFGPGTRLTVT.

The chain has TRBV10-2 and TRBJ2-7; TRBD2 agrees at 8 bases. Trimming took 4 bases from V and 2 from J; bases not matched to a gene: 4. The germline CDR1 and CDR2 sequences are WSHSY and SAAADI. The CDR3 extends over 14 amino acids. The CDR3 sequence is CASSGTSGTYEQYF. In DNA, the CDR3 is TGCGCCAGCAGTGGAACTAGCGGAACCTACGAGCAGTACTTC.

The CDR3 DNA reads TGTGCCAGCAGTTACTCGATCGCGGGAGGGCGGGAGCAGTACTTC. Translated, it gives CASSYSIAGGREQYF. V and J are TRBV6-5 and TRBJ2-7, with 9 bases aligning to TRBD2. After removal of 0 bases from V and 7 bases from J, the junction contained 7 bases not matched to a gene. This CDR3 has 15 amino acids. Germline CDR1 and CDR2: MNHEY and SVGAGI.

The chain has TRBV10-2 and TRBJ2-7; 10 bases are a match to TRBD1. Germline V gene data show CDR1 as WSHSY and CDR2 as SAAADI. The CDR3 is 15 residues long. The V and J ends lost 6 bases and 4 bases, in that order; junction bases with no gene match: 9. The CDR3 DNA is TGCGCCAGCAGGATAGTAGGGACAGGGGAATACGAGCAGTACTTC. This gives the protein CASRIVGTGEYEQYF.

The chain couples TRBV2 to TRBJ1-6, with D maybe TRBD1 (5 bases). CDR3 length equals 14 residues. Looked up from germline, CDR1 is SNHLY and CDR2 is FYNNEI. The CDR3 loop is CARASGDRNSPLHF. CDR3 coding DNA: TGTGCTCGCGCATCGGGGGATAGGAATTCACCCCTCCACTTT.

The V call is TRBV18, the J call TRBJ2-1; perhaps TRBD2 as D (6 bases). Germline-derived CDR1 and CDR2 are KGHSH and LQKENI. V was pared by 3 bases and J by 2 bases, with 11 bases between. The length of the CDR3 is 15 residues. As DNA, the CDR3 is TGTGCCAGCTCACCTTCGGACTACCCCTACAATGAGCAGTTCTTC. This encodes CASSPSDYPYNEQFF.

The V gene is TRBV24-1, the J gene TRBJ2-1, with 9 bases matching TRBD2. Per the germline V gene, CDR1 is KGHDR and CDR2 is SFDVKD. The CDR3 covers 15 residues. The trim removed 3 bases at V and 5 bases at J, leaving 4 bases unmatched. The CDR3 region has the DNA TGTGCCACCAGTGATGCCGGGACTAGCAACAATGAGCAGTTCTTC. Protein sequence: CATSDAGTSNNEQFF.

The genes are TRBV7-9 and TRBJ2-3; a possible D gene is TRBD1 (7 bases). The CDR3 loop spans 14 amino acids. Germline V gene data show CDR1 as SEHNR and CDR2 as FQNEAQ (reference sequence). V lost 4 bases and J 5 bases, leaving 13 bases between the germline ends. CDR3 in DNA: TGTGCCAGCAGCTCCTCAGGGGGAGGAGATACGCAGTATTTT. It encodes CASSSSGGGDTQYF. The full variable domain, in which reference TRBV7-9 and TRBJ2-3 provide the parts outside the CDR3, is DTGVSQNPRHKITKRGQNVTFRCDPISEHNRLYWYRQTLGQGPEFLTYFQNEAQLEKSRLLSDRFSAERPKGSFSTLEIQRTEQGDSAMYLCASSSSGGGDTQYFGPGTRLTVL.

The chain recombines TRBV19 with TRBJ1-2, with 9 bases identical to TRBD1. Germline V gene lookup returns CDR1 LNHDA and CDR2 SQIVND (reference sequence). After removal of 4 bases from V and 5 bases from J, the junction contained 2 bases not matched to a gene. The CDR3 contains 13 residues. For the CDR3, the DNA is TGTGCCAGTAGTACGGACAGGGGTTATGGCTACACCTTC. It is translated as CASSTDRGYGYTF.

This chain connects TRBV4-1 to TRBJ1-1; D is unresolved. CDR1 is MGHRA, CDR2 YSYEKL, per germline. The CDR3 loop spans 16 amino acids. Trimming pared 1 base from V and 7 bases from J, leaving 19 bases between. The CDR3 loop reads CASSQGPGGQNGEAFF. In DNA, the CDR3 is TGCGCCAGCAGCCAAGGCCCGGGAGGTCAGAACGGTGAAGCTTTCTTT.

The chain couples TRBV7-2 to TRBJ2-3, with TRBD2 matching 11 bases. From germline, CDR1 is SGHTA and CDR2 FQGNSA. This CDR3 comprises 17 residues. The trim removed 5 bases at V and 2 bases at J, leaving 9 bases unmatched. CDR3 loop: CASSQTQGLAVTDTQYF. The CDR3 DNA follows: TGTGCCAGCAGCCAAACCCAGGGACTAGCGGTCACAGATACGCAGTATTTT.

This clone has a handful of counts. The chain couples TRBV3-1 (or the pseudogene TRBV3-2) to TRBJ2-1; 8 bases match TRBD1. The trim removed 1 base at V and 8 bases at J, leaving 1 base unmatched. From germline, CDR1 is LGHDT and CDR2 YNNKEL (reference sequence). There are 13 residues in the CDR3. DNA of the CDR3: TGTGCCAGCAGCCAAGGGACAGGGTATGAGCAGTTCTTC. Translated, it gives CASSQGTGYEQFF.

J is TRBJ2-4 and V is TRBV10-1; 9 nucleotides match TRBD1. Germline V gene sequence: CDR1 WNHNN, CDR2 SYGVQD (reference sequence). J gave up 7 bases and V 4 bases, and 5 bases lay outside the gene matches. The CDR3 is 14 residues long. CDR3 amino acids: CASSAGTGYNIQYF. Here the CDR3 DNA reads TGCGCCAGCAGTGCTGGGACAGGGTATAACATTCAGTACTTC.

The chain joins TRBV6-5 to TRBJ2-7, with D perhaps TRBD2 (6 bases). The CDR3 runs 16 residues. V lost 4 bases to trimming and J lost 2 bases, with 18 bases between them. From germline, CDR1 is MNHEY and CDR2 SVGAGI. CDR3 residues: CASSSPPEGPTYEQYF. CDR3 in DNA: TGTGCCAGCAGTTCCCCTCCGGAGGGACCGACCTACGAGCAGTACTTC.

The chain carries TRBV5-4 and TRBJ1-2; 10 bases are shared with TRBD1. The CDR3 covers 14 residues. From germline, CDR1 is SGHNT and CDR2 YYREEE (reference sequence). After removal of 4 bases from V and 3 bases from J, the junction contained 3 bases not matched to a gene. CDR3 residues: CASSIGTGDYGYTF. CDR3 nucleotides: TGTGCCAGCAGCATAGGGACAGGGGACTATGGCTACACCTTC.

The genes are TRBV18 and TRBJ1-2; D perhaps matches TRBD1 (5 bases). The CDR3 is made up of 15 amino acids. CDR1 and CDR2 from the germline V gene are KGHSH and LQKENI. The ends were cut back, 5 bases at V and 5 bases at J, with 18 bases in the middle. The CDR3 sequence: CASSFTGGRRYGYTF. CDR3 nucleotides: TGTGCCAGCTCATTCACAGGTGGAAGAAGGTATGGCTACACCTTC.

The gene calls are TRBV5-1 and TRBJ2-1, with 9 bases identical to TRBD1. The germline V gene encodes CDR1 SGHRS and CDR2 YFSETQ. Unmatched junction bases numbered 6, after V lost 3 bases and J lost 5 bases. CDR3 length: 15 amino acids. CDR3 DNA: TGCGCCAGCAGCTCCGGGACAGGGTCTAACAATGAGCAGTTCTTC. This encodes CASSSGTGSNNEQFF. Looking up the rest from reference TRBV5-1 and TRBJ2-1 gives the full variable domain: KAGVTQTPRYLIKTRGQQVTLSCSPISGHRSVSWYQQTPGQGLQFLFEYFSETQRNKGNFPGRFSGRQFSNSRSEMNVSTLELGDSALYLCASSSGTGSNNEQFFGPGTRLTVL.

The CDR3 region is CASQTGTANTGELFF. The CDR3 DNA reads TGTGCCAGTCAGACCGGGACAGCGAACACCGGGGAGCTGTTTTTT. J is TRBJ2-2 and V is TRBV6-5; 7 bases map to TRBD1. The ends lost 9 bases at V and 0 bases at J; junction bases unmatched: 7. Germline CDR1 reads MNHEY; CDR2 reads SVGAGI. The CDR3 spans 15 residues.

Of note for this clone: Other DNA sequences in the sample encode the same CDR3. V is TRBV19 and J is TRBJ2-7, with D perhaps matching TRBD1 (6 bases). The CDR3 totals 14 residues. The germline CDR1 and CDR2 sequences are LNHDA and SQIVND (reference sequence). Deletions cut 5 bases from V and 2 bases from J, with 13 bases between. In DNA, the CDR3 is TGTGCCAGTAGTGTCGCGCCAGGGGCCTACGAGCAGTACTTC. This gives the protein CASSVAPGAYEQYF. The complete variable domain, with remaining parts taken from reference TRBV19 and TRBJ2-7, reads DGGITQSPKYLFRKEGQNVTLSCEQNLNHDAMYWYRQDPGQGLRLIYYSQIVNDFQKGDIAEGYSVSREKKESFPLTVTSAQKNPTAFYLCASSVAPGAYEQYFGPGTRLTVT.

J is TRBJ2-2 and V is TRBV4-1; 8 bases agree with TRBD2. Unmatched junction bases numbered 8, after V lost 1 base and J lost 1 base. The CDR3 has 18 amino acids. CDR1 MGHRA and CDR2 YSYEKL come from the germline V gene. The CDR3 nucleotides are TGCGCCAGCAGCCAAGGGGCGGGAGGAAGGGTGAACACCGGGGAGCTGTTTTTT. This translates into CASSQGAGGRVNTGELFF.

CDR3 protein: CASTSRTSGYEQYF. Here the CDR3 DNA reads TGTGCCAGCACCTCAAGGACTAGCGGATACGAGCAGTACTTC. The V call is TRBV7-8, the J call TRBJ2-7, with 10 positions matching TRBD2. CDR3 length: 14 amino acids. V was pared by 7 bases and J by 4 bases, with 7 bases of the junction left unmatched. The germline gives CDR1 SGHVS, CDR2 FQNEAQ.